This passage covers 16 T cell receptor beta chains from one sample sequenced in a study of control samples from healthy donors and cancer patients. Repertoires were generated with immunoSEQ multiplex PCR, while TCRdb's copy carries only in-frame clones and drops some. The sample has some 40,000 clones, around 83% seen once. The sequenced sample was PBMCs. The receptors derive from a woman in her sixties or seventies with lung cancer.

The chain combines TRBV7-2 with TRBJ2-6; D not certain. This CDR3 is built from 17 residues. V was trimmed by 5 bases and J by 0 bases, leaving 14 bases between them. The germline gives CDR1 SGHTA, CDR2 FQGNSA. This CDR3 reads CASSPVPPRSGANVLTF. As DNA, the CDR3 is TGTGCCAGCAGCCCCGTCCCACCTCGCTCTGGGGCCAACGTCCTGACTTTC.

The V call is TRBV12-5, the J call TRBJ2-3; D remains unclear. This CDR3 has 13 amino acids. Trimming removed 0 bases from V and 4 bases from J, with 5 bases in between. The germline gives CDR1 LGHNT, CDR2 FRNRAP. DNA of the CDR3: TGTGCTAGTGGTTTGGTACTGGCAGATACGCAGTATTTT. It yields the protein CASGLVLADTQYF.

This clone is medium-sized by share. The genes are TRBV5-6 and TRBJ1-2; D possibly corresponds to TRBD1 (5 bases). V gave up 5 bases and J gave up 6 bases, with 23 bases separating them. Germline lookup yields CDR1 SGHDT and CDR2 YYEEEE. The CDR3 totals 16 residues. The CDR3 sequence: CASRYWGRDYGNGYTF. In nucleotides, the CDR3 is TGTGCCAGCAGATATTGGGGCAGGGACTACGGGAATGGCTACACCTTC.

This chain joins TRBV5-5 and TRBJ2-7, with TRBD2 as a possible D gene (7 bases). This CDR3 contains 15 residues. Germline values: CDR1 SGHKS, CDR2 YYEKEE (reference sequence). V lost 2 bases, J lost 6 bases, and 18 bases lay in between. The CDR3 coding sequence is TGTGCCAGCAGCTTTTTCGGGGGCCGGGGGGCCGAGCAGTACTTC. It is translated as CASSFFGGRGAEQYF.

The chain is built from TRBV5-6 and TRBJ2-3, with D uncertain. CDR3 size: 16 residues. Trimming pared 0 bases from V and 1 base from J, leaving 12 bases between. CDR1 and CDR2 from the germline V gene are SGHDT and YYEEEE. The CDR3 sequence is CASSLVAILGTDTQYF. DNA of the CDR3: TGTGCCAGCAGCTTGGTAGCAATCCTCGGCACAGATACGCAGTATTTT.

The genes are TRBV9 and TRBJ1-1; D uncertain. CDR1 and CDR2 (germline): SGDLS, YYNGEE. This CDR3 is 14 amino acids long. V was shortened by 1 base and J by 1 base, with 8 bases between the two germline ends. The CDR3 DNA follows: TGTGCCAGCAGCGTAAGTCCCCAGAACACTGAAGCTTTCTTT. Its protein product is CASSVSPQNTEAFF. Full variable domain (missing parts from reference TRBV9 and TRBJ1-1): DSGVTQTPKHLITATGQRVTLRCSPRSGDLSVYWYQQSLDQGLQFLIQYYNGEERAKGNILERFSAQQFPDLHSELNLSSLELGDSALYFCASSVSPQNTEAFFGQGTRLTVV.

CDR3 in amino acids: CATSRESSGTDTQYF. For the CDR3, the DNA is TGTGCCACCAGCAGAGAGTCTAGCGGCACAGATACGCAGTATTTT. The chain joins TRBV15 to TRBJ2-3; tentatively, D is TRBD2 (6 bases). This CDR3 is 15 amino acids long. Germline V gives CDR1 LNHNV, CDR2 YYDKDF (reference sequence). The V end was cut by 0 bases, the J end by 1 base, with 8 bases between.

This sequence joins TRBV20-1 and TRBJ1-1; D ambiguous. Trimming removed 6 bases at V and 8 bases at J, with 13 bases between. CDR3 length equals 11 residues. CDR1 and CDR2 from the germline V gene are DFQATT and SNEGSKA (reference sequence). DNA for the CDR3: TGCAGTGCCCGACTAAGCGGGGAAGCTTTCTTT. Residues: CSARLSGEAFF.

A few counts support this clone. This chain connects TRBV10-3 to TRBJ1-2; a weak D match, TRBD1 (6 bases). Per the germline V gene, CDR1 is ENHRY and CDR2 is SYGVKD. Trimming left V 9 bases short and J 4 bases short, with 15 bases between. CDR3 length: 13 amino acids. CDR3 sequence reads: CAITGPQGYGYTF. CDR3 DNA: TGTGCCATAACAGGGCCCCAAGGCTATGGCTACACCTTC.

DNA of the CDR3: TGTGCCTGGACCTTCGGGGGGGGAAACGAGCAGTACTTC. Translation: CAWTFGGGNEQYF. The chain links TRBV30 to TRBJ2-7; TRBD2 aligns across 8 bases. The J segment lost 5 bases and the V segment lost 4 bases, leaving 7 bases of the junction unmatched. Germline lookup yields CDR1 GTSNPN and CDR2 SVGIG (reference sequence). This CDR3 is built from 13 residues.

The chain couples TRBV6-1 to TRBJ2-3; D not certain. The CDR3 totals 14 residues. V shed 0 bases and J shed 9 bases, with 13 bases lying between them. CDR1 and CDR2 from the germline V gene are MNHNS and SASEGT. The CDR3 DNA reads as TGTGCCAGCAGTGAAGCGCTTCGAGGATTCACGCAGTATTTT. Encoded protein: CASSEALRGFTQYF.

The chain employs TRBV6-1 and TRBJ1-1; D unresolved. The CDR3 consists of 14 residues. Trimming took off 1 base at V and 6 bases at J, with 12 bases between the two ends. CDR1 is MNHNS and CDR2 is SASEGT in the germline V gene. CDR3 in amino acids: CASSEEPRGPEAFF. CDR3 nucleotide sequence: TGTGCCAGCAGTGAAGAGCCCCGAGGACCTGAAGCTTTCTTT.

The chain carries TRBV6-5 and TRBJ2-2, with D perhaps matching TRBD1 or TRBD2 (5 bases each). The CDR3 runs to 11 residues. Trimming removed 7 bases from V and 6 bases from J, with 6 bases in between. Germline values: CDR1 MNHEY, CDR2 SVGAGI. The CDR3 sequence is CASTGPGELFF. Here the CDR3 DNA reads TGTGCCAGCACGGGGCCCGGGGAGCTGTTTTTT.

This clone was observed once. The chain links TRBV18 to TRBJ2-1; weak D call: TRBD1 (5 bases). Germline-derived CDR1 and CDR2 are KGHSH and LQKENI. The V end was cut by 3 bases, the J end by 7 bases, with 19 bases between. The CDR3 length is 16 residues. The CDR3 loop reads CASSPRWGTGENEQFF. For the CDR3, the DNA is TGTGCCAGCTCACCCCGTTGGGGAACAGGTGAAAATGAGCAGTTCTTC.

Here the CDR3 reads CASSSLNRAEAFF. The CDR3 DNA follows: TGTGCCAGCAGTTCGTTAAATCGGGCTGAAGCTTTCTTT. The chain carries TRBV12-3 or TRBV12-4 and TRBJ1-1; no firm D call. The CDR3 is 13 residues long. Trimming cost V 4 bases and J 6 bases, with 12 bases left between them.

The chain carries TRBV5-1 and TRBJ2-1; TRBD1 matches 11 bases. CDR3 length equals 16 residues. With V trimmed by 3 bases and J by 2 bases, 4 bases remained unmatched. Germline V gene sequence: CDR1 SGHRS, CDR2 YFSETQ. This chain's CDR3 is CASSSGTGGPYNEQFF. CDR3 coding DNA: TGCGCCAGCAGCTCGGGGACAGGGGGACCCTACAATGAGCAGTTCTTC. The full variable domain, rest sourced from reference TRBV5-1 and TRBJ2-1, is KAGVTQTPRYLIKTRGQQVTLSCSPISGHRSVSWYQQTPGQGLQFLFEYFSETQRNKGNFPGRFSGRQFSNSRSEMNVSTLELGDSALYLCASSSGTGGPYNEQFFGPGTRLTVL.